The 15 T cell receptor beta chains listed next were all sequenced from one sample in a study of read filtering for tumor transcriptome and immune sequencing. This library used roughly 400 ng RNA and molecular barcoded adaptors spanning alpha/delta and beta/gamma chains. TCRdb called the reads again in MiXCR, with one record for every CDR3 protein. The top ten clones hold roughly two fifths of a sample with about 28,000 distinct CDR3 sequences, roughly an eighth of them seen once. Sequencing input: a population of CD138-negative cells sorted from bone marrow. The receptor set was obtained from a donor aged 40 or older with multiple myeloma.

This clonotype has a count of ten or more. The V call is TRBV7-9, the J call TRBJ2-2; D not certain. Germline CDR1 reads SEHNR; CDR2 reads FQNEAQ (reference sequence). This CDR3 region has 14 residues. V lost 1 base, J lost 4 bases, and 7 bases lay in between. The CDR3 sequence: CASSLDGPTGELFF. In nucleotides, the CDR3 is TGTGCCAGCAGCTTAGATGGCCCCACCGGGGAGCTGTTTTTT. Full variable domain (rest looked up from reference TRBV7-9 and TRBJ2-2): DTGVSQNPRHKITKRGQNVTFRCDPISEHNRLYWYRQTLGQGPEFLTYFQNEAQLEKSRLLSDRFSAERPKGSFSTLEIQRTEQGDSAMYLCASSLDGPTGELFFGEGSRLTVL.

Of note for this clonotype: A much larger clone lies a single base off, so this may be a read error. The CDR3 DNA is TGTGCCAGCAGATTGACAGGTGATCCGCAGTATTTT. It encodes CASRLTGDPQYF. V and J are TRBV28 and TRBJ2-3; TRBD1 might be the D (6 bases). Germline CDR1 reads MDHEN; CDR2 reads SYDVKM. The CDR3 extends over 12 amino acids. The V and J ends lost 6 bases and 10 bases respectively, with 14 bases between them.

For this clonotype: A read error is possible here, since a much larger clone lies one base away. V usage is TRBV28 and J usage is TRBJ2-1; TRBD1 matches 8 bases. This CDR3 has 15 residues. Looked up from germline, CDR1 is MDHEN and CDR2 is SYDVKM. The CDR3 spells CASSAPGQGYNGQFF. The CDR3, as DNA: TGTGCCAGCAGCGCCCCCGGACAGGGCTACAATGGGCAGTTCTTC.

This clonotype was recorded many times. The V call is TRBV7-2, the J call TRBJ2-2; 9 bases are a match to TRBD2. Germline V gives CDR1 SGHTA, CDR2 FQGNSA. The CDR3 covers 15 residues. Trimming cost V 5 bases and J 5 bases; bases outside gene matches: 6. CDR3 amino acids: CASSRRTSGTGELFF. DNA of the CDR3: TGTGCCAGCAGCCGTCGAACTAGCGGGACCGGGGAGCTGTTTTTT.

This clonotype has ten or more counts. At one end, the junction sequence differs from germline, possibly due to a read error. The chain is built from TRBV4-1 and TRBJ2-6, with D possibly called TRBD1 or TRBD2 (5 bases each). The CDR3 length is 19 residues. Germline V CDR1 and CDR2: MGHRA, YSYEKL. The CDR3 here is CASSQGPLGGKAGANVLTF. CDR3 nucleotide sequence: TGCGCCAGCAGTCAAGGCCCCCTTGGGGGTAAGGCTGGGGCCAACGTCCTGACTTTC.

This clonotype was counted ten times or more. The chain is built from TRBV9 and TRBJ2-3; no clear D gene. The germline V gene has CDR1 SGDLS and CDR2 YYNGEE. Deletions cut 0 bases from V and 0 bases from J, with 11 bases between. The CDR3 contains 16 residues. The CDR3 coding sequence is TGTGCCAGCAGCGTAGGCTCCGGGCTCAGCACAGATACGCAGTATTTT. Translation: CASSVGSGLSTDTQYF. Full variable domain (missing parts from reference TRBV9 and TRBJ2-3): DSGVTQTPKHLITATGQRVTLRCSPRSGDLSVYWYQQSLDQGLQFLIQYYNGEERAKGNILERFSAQQFPDLHSELNLSSLELGDSALYFCASSVGSGLSTDTQYFGPGTRLTVL.

There are many counts of this clonotype. V and J are TRBV7-8 and TRBJ1-2; 9 bases line up with TRBD1. The CDR3 extends over 14 amino acids. Trimming took 5 bases from V and 6 from J; bases not matched to a gene: 7. Germline-derived CDR1 and CDR2 are SGHVS and FQNEAQ. CDR3 amino acids: CASSRRDRVHGYTF. DNA of the CDR3: TGTGCCAGCAGCCGCCGGGACAGGGTCCATGGCTACACCTTC.

This clonotype occurred a few times. The V call is TRBV2, the J call TRBJ1-5; D uncertain. CDR1 and CDR2 (germline): SNHLY, FYNNEI. V lost 3 bases and J lost 0, with 6 bases in between. The CDR3 contains 14 residues. Written as DNA, the CDR3 is TGTGCCAGCAGTGAGTCGGATAGCAATCAGCCCCAGCATTTT. Translated, it gives CASSESDSNQPQHF. The entire variable domain, with the rest obtained from reference TRBV2 and TRBJ1-5, is as follows: EPEVTQTPSHQVTQMGQEVILRCVPISNHLYFYWYRQILGQKVEFLVSFYNNEISEKSEIFDDQFSVERPDGSNFTLKIRSTKLEDSAMYFCASSESDSNQPQHFGDGTRLSIL.

As concerns this clonotype: A junction boundary mismatches the germline segment, possibly from a read error. CDR3 in amino acids: CASTVAYTDTQYF. DNA of the CDR3: TGTGCCAGCACCGTAGCCTACACTGATACGCAGTATTTC. The chain carries TRBV11-2 and TRBJ2-3; D is undetermined. Germline V gene lookup returns CDR1 SGHAT and CDR2 FQNNGV. This CDR3 comprises 13 residues.

This clonotype was recorded at least ten times. This chain links TRBV5-4 with TRBJ1-2; 7 nucleotides agree with TRBD1. The germline V gene encodes CDR1 SGHNT and CDR2 YYREEE (reference sequence). V shed 3 bases and J 5 bases; nucleotides not matched to a gene: 7. CDR3 length: 14 residues. The CDR3 is CASSWQGVRYGYTF. Written as DNA, the CDR3 is TGTGCCAGCAGCTGGCAGGGGGTACGTTATGGCTACACCTTC.

This clonotype has a count of ten or more. The J gene is TRBJ1-2, the V gene TRBV19, with a possible D match to TRBD1 (5 bases). Trimming removed 3 bases at V and 0 bases at J, with 11 bases between. The CDR3 runs to 15 residues. CDR1 is LNHDA and CDR2 is SQIVND in the germline V gene (reference sequence). CDR3 in amino acids: CASSMVGRANYGYTF. CDR3 coding DNA: TGTGCCAGTAGTATGGTGGGGCGAGCTAACTATGGCTACACCTTC.

This clonotype was observed many times. This rearrangement joins TRBV2 to TRBJ2-5; either TRBD1 or TRBD2 may fit D (5 bases each). Germline V gene sequence: CDR1 SNHLY, CDR2 FYNNEI. The CDR3 sequence is 13 residues long. V was shortened by 4 bases and J by 5 bases, with 11 bases between the two germline ends. CDR3: CASSVAGAETQYF. CDR3 sequence (DNA): TGTGCCAGCAGTGTAGCCGGGGCGGAGACCCAGTACTTC. Drawing the rest from reference TRBV2 and TRBJ2-5, the complete variable domain is EPEVTQTPSHQVTQMGQEVILRCVPISNHLYFYWYRQILGQKVEFLVSFYNNEISEKSEIFDDQFSVERPDGSNFTLKIRSTKLEDSAMYFCASSVAGAETQYFGPGTRLLVL.

This clonotype came up many times. The chain uses TRBV7-9 and TRBJ1-1; D is ambiguous. Trimming stripped 5 bases from V and 1 base from J, with 11 bases between. Germline V gene lookup returns CDR1 SEHNR and CDR2 FQNEAQ (reference sequence). The CDR3 runs to 14 residues. The chain's CDR3 is CASSLGYSNTEAFF. The CDR3, as DNA: TGTGCCAGCAGCCTGGGCTACTCGAACACTGAAGCTTTCTTT.

In its sample, this clonotype was seen many times. The V gene is TRBV18, the J gene TRBJ2-2; unclear D gene. The V gene's germline CDR1 is KGHSH and CDR2 LQKENI. Trimming removed 6 bases from V and 1 base from J, with 12 bases in between. The CDR3 has 15 residues. The CDR3 loop reads CASSRNPGNTGELFF. The CDR3 bases are TGTGCCAGCTCCCGAAACCCCGGGAACACCGGGGAGCTGTTTTTT.

As for this clonotype: An end of the junction differs from the germline gene, which may be a read error. This chain joins TRBV29-1 and TRBJ1-1; no definite D call. From germline, CDR1 is SQVTM and CDR2 ANQGSEA. The CDR3 length is 11 residues. CDR3 loop: CGVLLNTEAFF. In DNA, the CDR3 is TGCGGCGTTTTATTGAACACTGAAGCTTTCTTT.